A single sample gave rise to the 32 T cell receptor beta chains below, sequenced in a study of blood T cell repertoires in COVID-19. Using immunoSEQ multiplex PCR, the repertoire was profiled, and TCRdb retains in-frame clones only, with some absent. The table includes 77,000 or so clones, roughly 80% detected once. The sequenced sample was peripheral blood. These receptors all stem from a man between 25 and 39 years old with COVID-19, enrolled during active disease.

The gene calls are TRBV28 and TRBJ2-3; a possible D gene is TRBD1 (5 bases). Between the trimmed V and J ends, which lost 1 base and 2 bases, there was a span of 10 bases. This CDR3 contains 15 residues. From germline, CDR1 is MDHEN and CDR2 SYDVKM. The CDR3 DNA sequence: TGTGCCAGCAGTTTATTTCTCAGGGCCACAGATACGCAGTATTTT. Residues: CASSLFLRATDTQYF.

The gene calls are TRBV6-5 and TRBJ2-7; 12 bases line up with TRBD2. Germline trimming cut 6 bases from V and 5 bases from J; bases unmatched to any gene: 8. The CDR3 is made up of 15 amino acids. Germline-derived CDR1 and CDR2 are MNHEY and SVGAGI. CDR3 residues: CASRRLAGEQNEQYF. Written as DNA, the CDR3 is TGTGCCAGCAGGAGACTAGCGGGAGAGCAGAACGAGCAGTACTTC.

The CDR3 nucleotides read TGCAGTGCTAGTGCGGGAGTCGGGTTGGATGAGCAGTTCTTC. This codes for CSASAGVGLDEQFF. The chain joins TRBV20-1 to TRBJ2-1; 7 bases are a match to TRBD2. Germline V gene data show CDR1 as DFQATT and CDR2 as SNEGSKA (reference sequence). There are 14 residues in the CDR3. Germline trimming cut 3 bases from V and 8 bases from J; bases unmatched to any gene: 10.

The chain combines TRBV18 with TRBJ2-5, with D possibly being TRBD2 (6 bases). Per germline, CDR1 KGHSH and CDR2 LQKENI. This CDR3 is 15 amino acids long. Between the trimmed V and J ends, which lost 6 bases and 7 bases, there was a span of 21 bases. The CDR3 DNA reads TGTGCCAGCTCCTTCGGGACGGAGGGCCCTGGGACCCAGTACTTC. Translation gives CASSFGTEGPGTQYF.

The rearrangement uses TRBV28 and TRBJ1-2, with D hard to call. The V gene lost 6 bases and the J gene lost 8 bases, with 22 bases spanning the gap. In germline, CDR1 is MDHEN, CDR2 SYDVKM. The CDR3 loop spans 15 amino acids. CDR3 region: CASSNPSGQAAGYTF. The DNA for the CDR3 is TGTGCCAGCAGCAACCCCTCAGGTCAAGCGGCGGGCTACACCTTC.

CDR3 sequence: CASSLAGEDTQYF. DNA of the CDR3: TGTGCCAGCAGCCTAGCGGGAGAAGATACGCAGTATTTT. This sequence joins TRBV5-4 and TRBJ2-3; 10 nucleotides line up with TRBD2. The CDR3 sequence is 13 residues long. V dropped 4 bases and J dropped 5; count of bases not matched to a gene: 1. CDR1 SGHNT and CDR2 YYREEE come from the germline V gene (reference sequence).

The CDR3 bases are TGTGCCAGCAGCGGGACTGAGCGGGGGAGGAACATTCAGTACTTC. This sequence encodes CASSGTERGRNIQYF. This chain links TRBV6-5 with TRBJ2-4; 8 bases map to TRBD2. V lost 6 bases, J lost 7 bases, and 11 bases stayed unmatched. Germline V CDR1 and CDR2: MNHEY, SVGAGI. The CDR3 length is 15 residues.

The rearrangement links TRBV19 to TRBJ2-6; 11 positions agree with TRBD1. V lost 5 bases and J lost 2; bases outside the gene matches: 5. Germline assignment: CDR1 LNHDA and CDR2 SQIVND (reference sequence). CDR3 length: 17 amino acids. For the CDR3, the DNA is TGTGCCAGTAGTCCGGGACAGGGGGTAGCTGGGGCCAACGTCCTGACTTTC. The encoded protein is CASSPGQGVAGANVLTF.

The V gene is TRBV10-1, the J gene TRBJ2-7, with D perhaps TRBD1 (5 bases). In germline, CDR1 is WNHNN, CDR2 SYGVQD (reference sequence). V dropped 6 bases and J dropped 2 bases, with 17 bases sitting between them. CDR3 length: 15 residues. The CDR3 region has the DNA TGCGCCAGCAGCCAAGACAGTGCCGGGCCCTACGAGCAGTACTTC. Its translation is CASSQDSAGPYEQYF.

J is TRBJ2-2 and V is TRBV15; D might be TRBD2 (6 bases). V gave up 3 bases and J gave up 6 bases, with 11 bases separating them. The CDR3 covers 14 residues. The germline V gene encodes CDR1 LNHNV and CDR2 YYDKDF (reference sequence). The CDR3 nucleotides are TGTGCCACCAGCAGGGGGACTGAGGCCGGGGAGCTGTTTTTT. It codes for CATSRGTEAGELFF.

V usage is TRBV30 and J usage is TRBJ2-3; D perhaps matches TRBD2 (5 bases). This CDR3 is 14 amino acids long. Trimming cost V 0 bases and J 6 bases, with 13 bases left between them. Germline V CDR1 and CDR2: GTSNPN, SVGIG (reference sequence). The CDR3 DNA reads TGTGCCTGGAGTGTCAACAGAAGAGGGGATACGCAGTATTTT. It translates to CAWSVNRRGDTQYF. The full variable domain, with the rest looked up from reference TRBV30 and TRBJ2-3, is SQTIHQWPATLVQPVGSPLSLECTVEGTSNPNLYWYRQAAGRGLQLLFYSVGIGQISSEVPQNLSASRPQDRQFILSSKKLLLSDSGFYLCAWSVNRRGDTQYFGPGTRLTVL.

V is TRBV28 and J is TRBJ1-5; 7 nucleotides agree with TRBD1. The V gene end was trimmed by 4 bases and the J gene end by 2 bases; junction bases not matched to a gene: 8. Germline V gives CDR1 MDHEN, CDR2 SYDVKM. The CDR3 consists of 16 residues. The CDR3 DNA reads as TGTGCCAGCAGTTGGAGGGGGCGCGGGGGCAATCAGCCCCAGCATTTT. Translation: CASSWRGRGGNQPQHF.

This chain links TRBV3-1 (or the pseudogene TRBV3-2) with TRBJ1-5; the D gene is possibly TRBD1 (6 bases). The CDR3 totals 13 residues. Germline CDR1 LGHDT, CDR2 YNNKEL (reference sequence). V dropped 6 bases and J dropped 3 bases, with 9 bases sitting between them. The DNA for the CDR3 is TGTGCCAGCAGTCGACAGGTCAATCAGCCCCAGCATTTT. It is translated as CASSRQVNQPQHF.

The chain uses TRBV10-2 and TRBJ2-5, with TRBD2 matching over 8 bases. Losses at the gene ends were 5 bases for V and 4 bases for J; bases not matched to a gene: 6. CDR3 length: 14 amino acids. Per the germline V gene, CDR1 is WSHSY and CDR2 is SAAADI. The CDR3 coding sequence is TGCGCCAGCAGTACTAGCGGCCTGGGAGAGACCCAGTACTTC. Translating gives CASSTSGLGETQYF.

This clone was seen more than once but under ten times. The genes are TRBV14 and TRBJ2-7, with 10 nucleotides matching TRBD2. There are 16 residues in the CDR3. V gave up 1 base and J gave up 7 bases; unmatched junction bases: 10. Germline assignment: CDR1 SGHDN and CDR2 FVKESK. In DNA form, the CDR3 reads TGTGCCAGCAGCCAAGGGGGAGTTAGCGGGAGGCGGGAGCAGTACTTC. Its protein product is CASSQGGVSGRREQYF.

CDR3 nucleotide sequence: TGCGCCAGCAGCTTGGCCGTTGGCGGAGATACGCAGTATTTT. It encodes CASSLAVGGDTQYF. J is TRBJ2-3 and V is TRBV5-1; D remains ambiguous. Germline V gene lookup returns CDR1 SGHRS and CDR2 YFSETQ. This CDR3 contains 14 residues. The V end was cut by 0 bases, the J end by 5 bases, with 10 bases between.

This chain links TRBV20-1 with TRBJ1-2, with D possibly being TRBD1 (6 bases). The CDR3 is made up of 12 amino acids. Trimming shortened V by 3 bases and J by 6 bases, and 11 bases separated the two germline ends. Germline V lookup: CDR1 DFQATT, CDR2 SNEGSKA (reference sequence). CDR3 amino acids: CSASPAGDGYTF. CDR3 in DNA: TGCAGTGCTAGTCCGGCAGGGGATGGCTACACCTTC.

This chain connects TRBV28 to TRBJ1-6; the match to TRBD1 covers 8 bases. The CDR3 has 15 amino acids. CDR1 is MDHEN and CDR2 is SYDVKM in the germline V gene. Trimming at V came to 1 base and at J to 7 bases, leaving 3 bases not matched to a gene. DNA for the CDR3: TGTGCCAGCAGTTTATTGGACAGGGTCAATTCACCCCTCCACTTT. Protein: CASSLLDRVNSPLHF.

The chain links TRBV4-1 to TRBJ1-2, with D possibly being TRBD1 (5 bases). Germline assignment: CDR1 MGHRA and CDR2 YSYEKL. V was trimmed by 5 bases and J by 8 bases, leaving 15 bases between them. This CDR3 has 13 residues. The CDR3 spells CASSTPGGQGYTF. CDR3 coding DNA: TGCGCCAGCAGCACCCCGGGGGGTCAGGGCTACACCTTC.

On this clone itself: An end of the junction does not agree with germline; a read error may underlie this. This chain links TRBV7-7 with TRBJ2-1, with 7 bases lining up with TRBD2. The V gene's germline CDR1 is SSHAT and CDR2 FNYEAQ (reference sequence). This CDR3 is built from 13 residues. CDR3 nucleotides: TGTGCTAGCAGCCCCGGCCTCGGGAGGGAGCAGTTCTTC. Translated: CASSPGLGREQFF. The full variable domain, in which reference TRBV7-7 and TRBJ2-1 provide the parts outside the CDR3, is GAGVSQSPRYKVTKRGQDVTLRCDPISSHATLYWYQQALGQGPEFLTYFNYEAQPDKSGLPSDRFSAERPEGSISTLTIQRTEQRDSAMYRCASSPGLGREQFFGPGTRLTVL.

The rearrangement links TRBV9 to TRBJ1-2; D may be TRBD1 (6 bases). The CDR3 spans 13 residues. Trimming removed 3 bases from V and 5 bases from J, with 11 bases in between. Germline assignment: CDR1 SGDLS and CDR2 YYNGEE. This chain's CDR3 is CASSARGPYGYTF. In DNA form, the CDR3 reads TGTGCCAGCAGCGCGCGGGGGCCGTATGGCTACACCTTC.

The CDR3: CASSLGVRFGYTF. The CDR3 region has the DNA TGTGCCAGCAGCTTAGGTGTTAGATTTGGCTACACCTTC. The V call is TRBV7-9, the J call TRBJ1-2; D uncertain. Trimming removed 1 base from V and 7 bases from J, with 10 bases in between. The germline V gene has CDR1 SEHNR and CDR2 FQNEAQ (reference sequence). CDR3 length equals 13 residues.

The chain recombines TRBV20-1 with TRBJ2-1; D is perhaps TRBD2 (6 bases). The CDR3 length is 14 residues. V was cut by 3 bases and J by 8 bases, with 17 bases left in between. From germline, CDR1 is DFQATT and CDR2 SNEGSKA (reference sequence). CDR3 region: CSASVGGQEYEQFF. CDR3 DNA sequence: TGCAGTGCTAGTGTGGGGGGTCAGGAGTATGAGCAGTTCTTC.

The genes are TRBV7-3 and TRBJ1-1; 8 bases match TRBD1. This CDR3 contains 12 residues. Germline-derived CDR1 and CDR2 are SGHTA and FQGTGA. The junction had 3 bases not matched to a gene; V was cut back by 4 bases and J by 8 bases. For the CDR3, the DNA is TGTGCCAGCAGCTCCGACAGGGGAGAAGCTTTCTTT. Its translation is CASSSDRGEAFF. Drawing the rest from reference TRBV7-3 and TRBJ1-1, the complete variable domain is GAGVSQTPSNKVTEKGKYVELRCDPISGHTALYWYRQSLGQGPEFLIYFQGTGAADDSGLPNDRFFAVRPEGSVSTLKIQRTERGDSAVYLCASSSDRGEAFFGQGTRLTVV.

The chain carries TRBV12-3 or TRBV12-4 and TRBJ2-1; weak D call: TRBD2 (5 bases). Trimming left V 5 bases short and J 8 bases short, with 13 bases between. CDR3 length equals 13 residues. The CDR3 region is CASSLRAWDEQFF. The CDR3 DNA reads as TGTGCCAGCAGTCTGAGGGCCTGGGATGAGCAGTTCTTC.

The J gene is TRBJ2-5, the V gene TRBV19, with D unresolved. V was cut by 5 bases and J by 2 bases, with 15 bases left in between. The CDR3 is made up of 15 amino acids. Germline CDR1 and CDR2: LNHDA and SQIVND (reference sequence). The CDR3 reads CASSGSALGQETQYF. For the CDR3, the DNA is TGTGCCAGTAGTGGGTCGGCCCTCGGGCAAGAGACCCAGTACTTC. Full variable domain (rest looked up from reference TRBV19 and TRBJ2-5): DGGITQSPKYLFRKEGQNVTLSCEQNLNHDAMYWYRQDPGQGLRLIYYSQIVNDFQKGDIAEGYSVSREKKESFPLTVTSAQKNPTAFYLCASSGSALGQETQYFGPGTRLLVL.

The V and J genes are TRBV6-5 and TRBJ2-7, with 7 positions matching TRBD2. The V and J ends lost 7 bases and 5 bases, in that order; junction bases with no gene match: 2. Germline values: CDR1 MNHEY, CDR2 SVGAGI. The length of the CDR3 is 11 residues. CDR3 sequence reads: CASTSGNEQYF. As DNA, the CDR3 is TGTGCCAGCACTAGCGGAAACGAGCAGTACTTC.

V and J are TRBV2 and TRBJ1-5, with 7 nucleotides matching TRBD1. Trimming took 10 bases from V and 7 from J; bases not matched to a gene: 7. This CDR3 comprises 12 residues. Germline lookup yields CDR1 SNHLY and CDR2 FYNNEI. The CDR3 DNA sequence: TGTGCCATACGGAGGGGGCAGCAGCCCCAGCATTTT. This translates into CAIRRGQQPQHF.

CDR3 nucleotide sequence: TGTGCCTGGAGCCCGGGACTAGCGGGAGCCTGGGAGCAGTTCTTC. It codes for CAWSPGLAGAWEQFF. This chain connects TRBV30 to TRBJ2-1; 14 bases line up with TRBD2. After removal of 3 bases from V and 10 bases from J, the junction contained 8 bases not matched to a gene. The CDR3 is 15 residues long. In germline, CDR1 is GTSNPN, CDR2 SVGIG (reference sequence). The whole variable domain, filled in from reference TRBV30 and TRBJ2-1, reads SQTIHQWPATLVQPVGSPLSLECTVEGTSNPNLYWYRQAAGRGLQLLFYSVGIGQISSEVPQNLSASRPQDRQFILSSKKLLLSDSGFYLCAWSPGLAGAWEQFFGPGTRLTVL.

The chain uses TRBV19 and TRBJ2-7; 7 bases align to TRBD1. Germline lookup yields CDR1 LNHDA and CDR2 SQIVND (reference sequence). The CDR3 is 13 residues long. V was pared by 6 bases and J by 2 bases, with 4 bases of the junction left unmatched. The CDR3 DNA sequence: TGTGCCAGTAGCAGGGACAGCACCTACGAGCAGTACTTC. Translation: CASSRDSTYEQYF.

The rearrangement uses TRBV9 and TRBJ2-3, with a tentative D call TRBD2 (5 bases). The CDR3 is made up of 13 amino acids. The V end lost 7 bases, the J end lost 6 bases, and 15 bases lay between the germline ends. The V gene's germline CDR1 is SGDLS and CDR2 YYNGEE. The CDR3 nucleotides read TGTGCCAGCCAACGAGGGCCCACGGATACGCAGTATTTT. Protein product: CASQRGPTDTQYF.

The V gene is TRBV7-3, the J gene TRBJ2-7; D perhaps matches TRBD2 (5 bases). Between the trimmed V and J ends, which lost 6 bases and 7 bases, there was a span of 16 bases. CDR1 is SGHTA and CDR2 is FQGTGA in the germline V gene. This CDR3 has 13 residues. The CDR3, as DNA: TGTGCCAGCAGGCTCGACTTATCGGGGGAGCAGTACTTC. Translated, it gives CASRLDLSGEQYF.